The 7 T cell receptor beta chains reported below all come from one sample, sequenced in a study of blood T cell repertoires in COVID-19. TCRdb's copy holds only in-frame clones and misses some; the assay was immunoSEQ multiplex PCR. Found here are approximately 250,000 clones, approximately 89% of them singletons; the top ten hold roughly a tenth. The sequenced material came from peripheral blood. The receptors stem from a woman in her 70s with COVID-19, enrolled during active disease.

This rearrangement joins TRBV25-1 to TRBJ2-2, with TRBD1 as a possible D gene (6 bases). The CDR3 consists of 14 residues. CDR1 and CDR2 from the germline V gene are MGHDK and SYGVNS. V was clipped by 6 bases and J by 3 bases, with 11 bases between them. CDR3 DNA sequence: TGTGCCAGCAGGAACAGGGTTGACACCGGGGAGCTGTTTTTT. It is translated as CASRNRVDTGELFF.

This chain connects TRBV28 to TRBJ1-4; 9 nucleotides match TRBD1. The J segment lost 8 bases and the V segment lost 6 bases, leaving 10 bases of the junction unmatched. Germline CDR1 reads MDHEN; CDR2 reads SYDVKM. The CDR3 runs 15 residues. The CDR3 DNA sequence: TGTGCCAGCAGCCGAACAGGGGGCGATCGGGAAAAACTGTTTTTT. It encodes CASSRTGGDREKLFF.

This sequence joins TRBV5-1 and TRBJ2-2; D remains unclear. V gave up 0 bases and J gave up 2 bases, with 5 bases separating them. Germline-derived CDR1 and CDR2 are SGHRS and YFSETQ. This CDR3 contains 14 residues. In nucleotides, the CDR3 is TGCGCCAGCAGCTTGGGTCTAAACACCGGGGAGCTGTTTTTT. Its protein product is CASSLGLNTGELFF.

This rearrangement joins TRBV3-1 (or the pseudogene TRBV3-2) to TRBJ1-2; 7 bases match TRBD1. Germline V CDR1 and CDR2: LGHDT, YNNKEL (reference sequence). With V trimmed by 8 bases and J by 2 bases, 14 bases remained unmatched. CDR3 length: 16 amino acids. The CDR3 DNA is TGTGCCAGCTCCCAGCAGGGGGTGGGGTGGAACTATGGCTACACCTTC. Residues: CASSQQGVGWNYGYTF.

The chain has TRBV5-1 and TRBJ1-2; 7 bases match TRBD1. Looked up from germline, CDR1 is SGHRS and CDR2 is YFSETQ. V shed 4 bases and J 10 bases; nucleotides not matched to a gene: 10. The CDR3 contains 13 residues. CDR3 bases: TGCGCCAGCAGCCCGGCCCAGGGGGGAGACTACACCTTC. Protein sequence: CASSPAQGGDYTF.

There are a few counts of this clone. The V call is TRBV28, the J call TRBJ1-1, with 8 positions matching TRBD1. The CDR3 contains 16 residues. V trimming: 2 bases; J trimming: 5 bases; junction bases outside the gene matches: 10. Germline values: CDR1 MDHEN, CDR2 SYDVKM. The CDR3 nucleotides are TGTGCCAGCAGTTTACCCTGGGCAGGGGGCTGGACTGAAGCTTTCTTT. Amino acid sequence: CASSLPWAGGWTEAFF.

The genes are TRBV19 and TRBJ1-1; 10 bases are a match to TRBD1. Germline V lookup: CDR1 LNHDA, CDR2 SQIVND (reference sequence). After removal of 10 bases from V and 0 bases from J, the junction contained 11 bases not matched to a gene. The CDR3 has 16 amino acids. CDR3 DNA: TGTGCCACCCGAAGGAGGACAGGGGGTATGAACACTGAAGCTTTCTTT. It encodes CATRRRTGGMNTEAFF.